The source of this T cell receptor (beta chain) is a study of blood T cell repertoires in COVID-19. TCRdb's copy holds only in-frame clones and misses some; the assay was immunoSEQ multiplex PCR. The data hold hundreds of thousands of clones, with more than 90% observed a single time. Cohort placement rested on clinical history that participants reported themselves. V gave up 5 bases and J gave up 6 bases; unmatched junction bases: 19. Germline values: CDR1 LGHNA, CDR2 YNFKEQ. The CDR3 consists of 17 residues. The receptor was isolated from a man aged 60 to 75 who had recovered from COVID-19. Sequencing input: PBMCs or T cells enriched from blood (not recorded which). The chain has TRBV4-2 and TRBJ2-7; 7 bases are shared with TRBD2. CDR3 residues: CASSAKTVAGSSGEQYF. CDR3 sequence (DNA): TGTGCCAGCAGCGCAAAGACCGTAGCGGGTAGTTCGGGCGAGCAGTACTTC.